The 16 T cell receptor beta chains below all came from one sample that was sequenced in a study of cytomegalovirus exposure and HLA in healthy donors. 13 Jbeta primers and 60 Vbeta primers were used for the PCR. Assay used: immunoSEQ multiplex PCR; TCRdb lists only in-frame clones, some missing. The sample shows over 50,000 clones, roughly four fifths of them seen only once. The sample consisted of PBMCs. The source of these receptors is a middle-aged man in good health and CMV-seronegative.

This chain connects TRBV4-3 to TRBJ2-3, with 7 bases aligning to TRBD2. Germline V lookup: CDR1 LGHNA, CDR2 YSLEER. There are 13 residues in the CDR3. V gave up 3 bases and J gave up 7 bases; unmatched junction bases: 4. CDR3 nucleotides: TGCGCCAGCAGCCACACAGCGGGGAATACGCAGTATTTT. This gives the protein CASSHTAGNTQYF.

The V and J genes are TRBV4-3 and TRBJ1-6; D uncertain. Looked up from germline, CDR1 is LGHNA and CDR2 is YSLEER. The CDR3 spans 15 residues. V was shortened by 1 base and J by 7 bases, with 11 bases between the two germline ends. CDR3 nucleotide sequence: TGCGCCAGCAGCCAAGTAACCGGGTCCAATTCACCCCTCCACTTT. Translation gives CASSQVTGSNSPLHF.

This chain uses TRBV28 with TRBJ1-5, with a tentative D call TRBD1 (5 bases). This CDR3 comprises 15 residues. Germline lookup yields CDR1 MDHEN and CDR2 SYDVKM. With 5 bases removed from V and 3 bases from J, the gap between germline ends came to 14 bases. The CDR3 protein is CASSTPTQVNQPQHF. The CDR3 DNA sequence: TGTGCCAGCAGTACACCGACACAGGTCAATCAGCCCCAGCATTTT.

The chain carries TRBV9 and TRBJ2-3, with 7 bases matching TRBD1. The CDR3 extends over 16 amino acids. V lost 4 bases, J lost 2 bases, and 10 bases stayed unmatched. Germline V gene sequence: CDR1 SGDLS, CDR2 YYNGEE. The CDR3 here is CASSLTPGGDTDTQYF. For the CDR3, the DNA is TGTGCCAGCAGCCTTACGCCAGGGGGTGACACAGATACGCAGTATTTT.

V usage is TRBV30 and J usage is TRBJ1-5; D possibly corresponds to TRBD1 (5 bases). V dropped 3 bases and J dropped 9 bases, with 24 bases sitting between them. This CDR3 has 16 residues. Germline lookup yields CDR1 GTSNPN and CDR2 SVGIG (reference sequence). The CDR3 sequence: CAWSPSASFRGRPQHF. CDR3 bases: TGTGCCTGGAGCCCCTCGGCCTCATTTAGGGGTCGGCCCCAGCATTTT.

The chain couples TRBV19 to TRBJ2-5; 10 bases line up with TRBD2. Germline CDR1 is LNHDA and CDR2 is SQIVND (reference sequence). The J segment lost 5 bases and the V segment lost 6 bases, leaving 21 bases of the junction unmatched. The CDR3 is 19 residues long. The CDR3 DNA follows: TGTGCCAGTAGCCTAATTGGGGGACTCCCAGCGGGGGGGAGGGAGACCCAGTACTTC. Encoded protein: CASSLIGGLPAGGRETQYF. The full variable domain, its missing parts supplied by reference TRBV19 and TRBJ2-5, is DGGITQSPKYLFRKEGQNVTLSCEQNLNHDAMYWYRQDPGQGLRLIYYSQIVNDFQKGDIAEGYSVSREKKESFPLTVTSAQKNPTAFYLCASSLIGGLPAGGRETQYFGPGTRLLVL.

This clone has a handful of counts. The CDR3 here is CASSPLGGLGGYTF. CDR3 sequence (DNA): TGTGCCAGCAGTCCGTTAGGGGGCCTTGGGGGCTACACCTTC. V is TRBV27 and J is TRBJ1-2, with 7 positions matching TRBD1. The V segment lost 5 bases and the J segment 8 bases; nucleotides outside the gene matches: 11. The CDR3 sequence is 14 residues long. In germline, CDR1 is MNHEY, CDR2 SMNVEV (reference sequence).

The rearrangement joins TRBV25-1 to TRBJ2-5; D gene uncertain. The V end lost 4 bases, the J end lost 5 bases, and 5 bases lay between the germline ends. CDR1 and CDR2 (germline): MGHDK, SYGVNS. The CDR3 spans 11 residues. This CDR3 is CASSASETQYF. The CDR3 DNA follows: TGTGCCAGCAGTGCTTCGGAGACCCAGTACTTC.

As to this clone: Other DNA sequences in the same sample also yield this CDR3. The chain is built from TRBV28 and TRBJ1-2, with TRBD1 as a possible D gene (5 bases). This CDR3 has 12 residues. CDR1 and CDR2 from the germline V gene are MDHEN and SYDVKM. Trimming removed 4 bases at V and 8 bases at J, with 11 bases between. The CDR3 region is CASSSGGRGYTF. CDR3 sequence (DNA): TGTGCCAGCAGTTCCGGGGGGAGAGGCTACACCTTC.

The J gene is TRBJ2-7, the V gene TRBV11-3, with 9 bases that match TRBD1. Trimming at V came to 4 bases and at J to 9 bases, leaving 10 bases not matched to a gene. Germline-derived CDR1 and CDR2 are SGHNT and YENEEA. This CDR3 contains 14 residues. CDR3 sequence reads: CASSSGQGNFVQYV. The CDR3 coding sequence is TGTGCCAGCAGCTCCGGACAGGGGAACTTTGTGCAGTACGTC.

This clone appeared a single time. The rearrangement links TRBV18 to TRBJ1-6; TRBD1 matches at 9 bases. CDR1 and CDR2 (germline): KGHSH, LQKENI. The junction had 15 bases not matched to a gene; V was cut back by 2 bases and J by 7 bases. The CDR3 totals 19 residues. CDR3 bases: TGTGCCAGCTCACCATTAAACCCGGGACAGGGTGGGATGAATTCACCCCTCCACTTT. Translated, it gives CASSPLNPGQGGMNSPLHF.

This clone was seen once. The chain uses TRBV6-6 and TRBJ1-6; D remains ambiguous. Looked up from germline, CDR1 is MNHNY and CDR2 is SVGAGI (reference sequence). V lost 0 bases and J 9 bases, leaving 9 bases between the germline ends. This CDR3 is 14 amino acids long. CDR3 sequence: CASSYSGPGSPLHF. CDR3 DNA sequence: TGTGCCAGCAGTTACTCGGGCCCCGGTTCACCCCTCCACTTT.

This chain's CDR3 is CASSVTNTGELFF. CDR3 sequence (DNA): TGTGCCAGCAGCGTTACGAACACCGGGGAGCTGTTTTTT. The J gene is TRBJ2-2, the V gene TRBV9; D is unresolved. The CDR3 spans 13 residues. Germline-derived CDR1 and CDR2 are SGDLS and YYNGEE. V gave up 2 bases and J gave up 0 bases, with 2 bases separating them.

The rearrangement joins TRBV5-1 to TRBJ1-4; 8 bases fit TRBD1. The germline CDR1 and CDR2 sequences are SGHRS and YFSETQ. The CDR3 has 15 residues. J lost 7 bases, V lost 6 bases, and 11 bases had no gene match. This CDR3 reads CASTTGAGGVEKLFF. Written as DNA, the CDR3 is TGCGCCAGCACAACCGGGGCAGGGGGCGTTGAAAAACTGTTTTTT.

This clone was recorded a few times. J is TRBJ1-6 and V is TRBV5-6, with TRBD1 matching 9 bases. The CDR3 sequence is 14 residues long. V was clipped by 4 bases and J by 9 bases; unmatched bases: 5. CDR1 is SGHDT, CDR2 YYEEEE, per germline. CDR3 loop: CASSLGTGSSPLHF. The CDR3 nucleotides are TGTGCCAGCAGCCTCGGGACAGGGTCTTCACCCCTCCACTTT.

J is TRBJ1-4 and V is TRBV5-6; 7 positions match TRBD1. Germline lookup yields CDR1 SGHDT and CDR2 YYEEEE. The CDR3 runs 17 residues. Trimming at V came to 0 bases and at J to 3 bases, leaving 8 bases not matched to a gene. The DNA of the CDR3 is TGTGCCAGCAGCTTGGCTGGGAAGGGGGCAGCTAATGAAAAACTGTTTTTT. It encodes CASSLAGKGAANEKLFF.